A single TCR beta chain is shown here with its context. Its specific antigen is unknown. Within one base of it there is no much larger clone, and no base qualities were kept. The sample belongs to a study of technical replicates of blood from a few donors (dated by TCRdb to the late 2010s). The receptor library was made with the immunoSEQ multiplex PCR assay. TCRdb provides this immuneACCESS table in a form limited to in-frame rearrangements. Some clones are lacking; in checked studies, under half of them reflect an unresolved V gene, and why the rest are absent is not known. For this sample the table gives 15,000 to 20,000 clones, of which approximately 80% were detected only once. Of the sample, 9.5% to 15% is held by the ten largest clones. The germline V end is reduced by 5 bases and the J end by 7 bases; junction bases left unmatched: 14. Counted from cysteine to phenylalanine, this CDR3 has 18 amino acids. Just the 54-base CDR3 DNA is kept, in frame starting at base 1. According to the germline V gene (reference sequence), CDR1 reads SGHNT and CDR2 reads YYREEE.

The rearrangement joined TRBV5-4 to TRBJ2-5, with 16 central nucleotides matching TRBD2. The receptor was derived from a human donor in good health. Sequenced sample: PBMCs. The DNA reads TGTGCCAGCAGAAGAGACGGGACTAGCGGGAGGGCTTGGGGGACCCAGTACTTC. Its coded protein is CASRRDGTSGRAWGTQYF.